This T cell receptor (beta chain) was retrieved from a study of shared clonotypes between healthy human individuals. Study-level findings and limits: Naive CD4 clonotypes were shared across several donors at 4.5% to 6%.

Donation came from healthy HIV-negative adults that had no recent acute infections or vaccinations. Splitting of CD4+ cells produced CD45RA+ naive and CD45RA-negative memory subsets. With regard to this clone: Its target is not known.

This CDR3 contains 15 residues. The germline gives CDR1 MDHEN, CDR2 SYDVKM. V trimming: 4 bases; J trimming: 2 bases; junction bases outside the gene matches: 6. TCRdb's copy holds only in-frame clones and misses some; the assay was immunoSEQ multiplex PCR. The sample lists about 600,000 clones; less than 98% were seen once. The specimen was naive CD4+ T cells sorted from blood. As for subset: CD45RA+ positively selected. This sequence joins TRBV28 and TRBJ2-3, with 7 bases identical to TRBD2. The TCR originated in a woman in her thirties in good health. CDR3 protein: CASSSASGFTDTQYF. In DNA, the CDR3 is TGTGCCAGCAGTTCGGCTAGCGGATTCACAGATACGCAGTATTTT.